This TCR beta chain comes out of a study of control samples from healthy donors and cancer patients. Using immunoSEQ multiplex PCR, the repertoire was profiled, and TCRdb retains in-frame clones only, with some absent. Of approximately 130,000 clones in the sample, about 89% were seen once. This clone appeared once. This CDR3 has 15 residues. Germline V gene lookup returns CDR1 SNHLY and CDR2 FYNNEI. V lost 8 bases, J lost 0 bases, and 14 bases lay in between. The chain joins TRBV2 to TRBJ1-5; D is uncertain. Sequencing was carried out using blood. This TCR derives from a man between 60 and 75 years old in good health. CDR3 bases: TGTGCCAGCTTACTTGATTTGTATAGCAATCAGCCCCAGCATTTT. Translating it yields CASLLDLYSNQPQHF.